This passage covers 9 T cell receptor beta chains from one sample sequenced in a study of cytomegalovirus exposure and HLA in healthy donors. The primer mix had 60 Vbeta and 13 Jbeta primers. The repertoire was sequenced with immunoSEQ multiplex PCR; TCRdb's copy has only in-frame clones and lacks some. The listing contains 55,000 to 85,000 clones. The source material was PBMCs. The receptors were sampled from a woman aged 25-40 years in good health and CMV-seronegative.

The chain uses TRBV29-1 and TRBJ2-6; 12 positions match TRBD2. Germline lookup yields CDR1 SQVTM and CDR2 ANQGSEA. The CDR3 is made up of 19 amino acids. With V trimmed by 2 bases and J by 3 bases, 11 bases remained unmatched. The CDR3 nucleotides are TGCAGCGTTGAATCAAGCTTGACTAGCGGGAGAAGTGGGGCCAACGTCCTGACTTTC. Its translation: CSVESSLTSGRSGANVLTF.

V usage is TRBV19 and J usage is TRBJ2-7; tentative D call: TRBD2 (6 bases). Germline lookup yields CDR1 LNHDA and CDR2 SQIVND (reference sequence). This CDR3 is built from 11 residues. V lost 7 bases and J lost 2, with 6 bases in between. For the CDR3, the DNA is TGTGCCAGTACGGGGGCCTACGAGCAGTACTTC. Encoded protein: CASTGAYEQYF.

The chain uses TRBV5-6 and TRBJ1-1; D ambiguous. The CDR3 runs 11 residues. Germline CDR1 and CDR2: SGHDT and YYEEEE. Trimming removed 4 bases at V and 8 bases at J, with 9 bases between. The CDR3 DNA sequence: TGTGCCAGCAGCACTCTATCCGAAGCTTTCTTT. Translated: CASSTLSEAFF.

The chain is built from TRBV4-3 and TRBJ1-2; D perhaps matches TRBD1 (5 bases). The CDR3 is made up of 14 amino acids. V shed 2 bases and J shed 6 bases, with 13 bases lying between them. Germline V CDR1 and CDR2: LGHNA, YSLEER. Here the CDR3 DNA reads TGCGCCAGCAGCCAACTGGACATGGACCATGGCTACACCTTC. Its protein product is CASSQLDMDHGYTF.

CDR3 DNA: TGTGCCAGCAGTGAAGGCTATTCATCCCACTACGAGCAGTACTTC. Its protein product is CASSEGYSSHYEQYF. This chain links TRBV6-1 with TRBJ2-7; no clear D. The CDR3 is made up of 15 amino acids. CDR1 and CDR2 (germline): MNHNS, SASEGT. Deletions cut 1 base from V and 3 bases from J, with 13 bases between.

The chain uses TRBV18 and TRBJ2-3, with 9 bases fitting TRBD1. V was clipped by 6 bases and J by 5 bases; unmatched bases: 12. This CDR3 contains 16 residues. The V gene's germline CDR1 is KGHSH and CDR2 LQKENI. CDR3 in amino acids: CASSYAGTGSGDTQYF. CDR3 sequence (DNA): TGTGCCAGCTCCTACGCCGGGACAGGGTCGGGAGATACGCAGTATTTT.

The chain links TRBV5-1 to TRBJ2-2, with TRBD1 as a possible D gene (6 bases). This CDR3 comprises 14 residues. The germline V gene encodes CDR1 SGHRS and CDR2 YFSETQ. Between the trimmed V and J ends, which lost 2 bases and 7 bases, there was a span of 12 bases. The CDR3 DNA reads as TGCGCCAGCAGCTTTGGGGGCGGCGGCGGGGAGCTGTTTTTT. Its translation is CASSFGGGGGELFF. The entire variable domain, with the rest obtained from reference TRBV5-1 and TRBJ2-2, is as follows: KAGVTQTPRYLIKTRGQQVTLSCSPISGHRSVSWYQQTPGQGLQFLFEYFSETQRNKGNFPGRFSGRQFSNSRSEMNVSTLELGDSALYLCASSFGGGGGELFFGEGSRLTVL.

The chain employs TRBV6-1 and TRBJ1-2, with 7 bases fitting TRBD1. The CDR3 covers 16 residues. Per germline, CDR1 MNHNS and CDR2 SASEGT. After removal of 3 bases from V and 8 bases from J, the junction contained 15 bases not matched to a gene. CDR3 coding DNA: TGTGCCAGCAGTGATATTTTCTTGACAGGGCAGAGCGGCTACACCTTC. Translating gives CASSDIFLTGQSGYTF.

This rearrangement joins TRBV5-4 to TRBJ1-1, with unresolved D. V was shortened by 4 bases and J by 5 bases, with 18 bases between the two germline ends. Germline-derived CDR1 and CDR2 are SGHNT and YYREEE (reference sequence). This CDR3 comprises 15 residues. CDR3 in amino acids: CASSPQQTSRTEAFF. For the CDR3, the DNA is TGTGCCAGCAGCCCCCAACAGACCAGTCGAACTGAAGCTTTCTTT.